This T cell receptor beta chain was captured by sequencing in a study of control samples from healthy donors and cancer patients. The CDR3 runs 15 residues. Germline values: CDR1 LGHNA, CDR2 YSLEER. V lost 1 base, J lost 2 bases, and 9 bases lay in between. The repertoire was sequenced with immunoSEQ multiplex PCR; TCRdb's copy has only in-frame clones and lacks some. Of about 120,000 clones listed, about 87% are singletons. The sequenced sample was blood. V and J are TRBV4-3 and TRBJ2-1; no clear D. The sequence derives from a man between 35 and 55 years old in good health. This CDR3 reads CASSQGTGTYNEQFF. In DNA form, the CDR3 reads TGCGCCAGCAGCCAAGGTACCGGTACCTACAATGAGCAGTTCTTC.